This TCR beta chain is drawn from a study of siplizumab effects on memory and regulatory T cells. The study's findings and limits: Sequences below about 10^-5 frequency were poorly captured. As a result, only a minor fraction of alloreactive clones mapped to unstimulated subsets. The Treg-derived share of mappable alloreactive CD4+ clones averaged 68.8% with siplizumab and about 30% in controls.

Clones were sequenced by immunoSEQ multiplex PCR, and TCRdb holds only the in-frame ones, with some missing. Of tens of thousands of clones in the sample, roughly 90% are singletons; the top ten hold around 0.25%. Concerning this clone itself: What it binds is not known.

Trimming took off 2 bases at V and 2 bases at J, with 6 bases between the two ends. Per the germline V gene, CDR1 is SGDLS and CDR2 is YYNGEE. The CDR3 extends over 13 amino acids. The chain has TRBV9 and TRBJ2-3; D unclear. The sample taken for sequencing was naive CD4+ T cells sorted from blood. This TCR was sampled from a human donor in good health. CDR3 protein: CASSVRNTDTQYF. For the CDR3, the DNA is TGTGCCAGCAGCGTTAGAAACACAGATACGCAGTATTTT.